Shown below are 19 T cell receptor beta chains from a single sample sequenced in a study of blood T cell repertoires in COVID-19. The method was immunoSEQ multiplex PCR; TCRdb's version includes in-frame clones alone and lacks a portion of them. Of 74,000 or so clones in the sample, roughly nine tenths were seen once. The sequenced sample consisted of peripheral blood. The receptors here all came from a man aged 50 or older with acute or convalescent COVID-19.

V usage is TRBV7-9 and J usage is TRBJ1-2; D may be TRBD1 (5 bases). Germline V gene sequence: CDR1 SEHNR, CDR2 FQNEAQ (reference sequence). The V end lost 1 base, the J end lost 2 bases, and 11 bases lay between the germline ends. The length of the CDR3 is 15 residues. This CDR3 reads CASSLEGRGNYGYTF. CDR3 coding DNA: TGTGCCAGCAGCTTAGAGGGGCGGGGGAACTATGGCTACACCTTC.

The J gene is TRBJ2-7, the V gene TRBV5-5; a weak D match, TRBD2 (6 bases). This CDR3 is built from 15 residues. Germline CDR1 is SGHKS and CDR2 is YYEKEE (reference sequence). Deletions cut 4 bases from V and 6 bases from J, with 20 bases between. The CDR3 DNA sequence: TGTGCCAGCAGCCCGACGGGGGACCCAAGTGGCGAGCAGTACTTC. This sequence encodes CASSPTGDPSGEQYF.

The rearrangement uses TRBV2 and TRBJ2-4; D possibly corresponds to TRBD1 (5 bases). The CDR3 is made up of 14 amino acids. V was trimmed by 4 bases and J by 11 bases, leaving 18 bases between them. The V gene's germline CDR1 is SNHLY and CDR2 FYNNEI. The CDR3 loop is CASSGVAGPGVQYF. The CDR3 DNA sequence: TGTGCCAGCAGTGGGGTCGCAGGGCCTGGGGTTCAGTACTTC.

The V gene is TRBV11-3, the J gene TRBJ2-2; 9 bases are shared with TRBD2. The CDR3 length is 16 residues. V shed 5 bases, J shed 3 bases, and the junction held 7 bases outside the gene matches. CDR1 is SGHNT and CDR2 is YENEEA in the germline V gene. The CDR3 protein is CASSPLAGGDTGELFF. The CDR3 nucleotides are TGTGCCAGCAGCCCTCTGGCGGGAGGGGACACCGGGGAGCTGTTTTTT.

The chain combines TRBV9 with TRBJ1-1; no clear D gene. CDR1 and CDR2 (germline): SGDLS, YYNGEE. V gave up 0 bases and J gave up 4 bases, with 10 bases separating them. The CDR3 runs to 14 residues. The CDR3 DNA is TGTGCCAGCAGCGTAGGCATAGGACTCACTGAAGCTTTCTTT. It codes for CASSVGIGLTEAFF.

The V call is TRBV7-3, the J call TRBJ1-1; 9 nucleotides agree with TRBD1. The J segment lost 2 bases and the V segment lost 5 bases, leaving 6 bases of the junction unmatched. The germline CDR1 and CDR2 sequences are SGHTA and FQGTGA. The CDR3 is made up of 15 amino acids. For the CDR3, the DNA is TGTGCCAGCAGCAAGGACAGGGGCGGAAACACTGAAGCTTTCTTT. This encodes CASSKDRGGNTEAFF.

This chain joins TRBV5-5 and TRBJ2-7; D perhaps matches TRBD2 (6 bases). CDR3 length equals 15 residues. The germline V gene has CDR1 SGHKS and CDR2 YYEKEE (reference sequence). Trimming stripped 0 bases from V and 2 bases from J, with 12 bases between. CDR3 coding DNA: TGTGCCAGCAGCTTGGCGGGCGGGATAGCCTACGAGCAGTACTTC. This sequence encodes CASSLAGGIAYEQYF.

The chain carries TRBV2 and TRBJ2-3; 8 bases are a match to TRBD2. The V and J ends lost 4 bases and 5 bases, in that order; junction bases with no gene match: 11. The CDR3 runs to 16 residues. The germline CDR1 and CDR2 sequences are SNHLY and FYNNEI. The CDR3, as DNA: TGTGCCAGCAGTGTTTCGCCGGGAGGGCTTGTAGATACGCAGTATTTT. This codes for CASSVSPGGLVDTQYF. The whole variable domain, filled in from reference TRBV2 and TRBJ2-3, reads EPEVTQTPSHQVTQMGQEVILRCVPISNHLYFYWYRQILGQKVEFLVSFYNNEISEKSEIFDDQFSVERPDGSNFTLKIRSTKLEDSAMYFCASSVSPGGLVDTQYFGPGTRLTVL.

This chain links TRBV9 with TRBJ1-3, with TRBD1 identical over 8 bases. Germline values: CDR1 SGDLS, CDR2 YYNGEE. The V segment lost 5 bases and the J segment 4 bases; nucleotides outside the gene matches: 17. This CDR3 comprises 18 residues. The CDR3 sequence: CASSRTGGDFRRGNTIYF. CDR3 nucleotide sequence: TGTGCCAGCAGTCGAACAGGGGGTGATTTTAGGCGCGGAAACACCATATATTTT.

The V call is TRBV4-1, the J call TRBJ1-4; the D is unclear. CDR1 is MGHRA, CDR2 YSYEKL, per germline. V was shortened by 3 bases and J by 0 bases, with 17 bases between the two germline ends. This CDR3 has 18 residues. CDR3 bases: TGCGCCAGCAGCCAGGGAGGGCCCCTGAAGTCAACTAATGAAAAACTGTTTTTT. Translated, it gives CASSQGGPLKSTNEKLFF.

The chain employs TRBV11-2 and TRBJ2-6; D is ambiguous. The CDR3 runs 14 residues. Germline V gene lookup returns CDR1 SGHAT and CDR2 FQNNGV. V was clipped by 5 bases and J by 0 bases, with 5 bases between them. The CDR3 DNA is TGTGCCAGCAGCACTACCTCTGGGGCCAACGTCCTGACTTTC. This codes for CASSTTSGANVLTF.

The chain joins TRBV28 to TRBJ2-1, with D perhaps TRBD2 (5 bases). The CDR3 length is 11 residues. In germline, CDR1 is MDHEN, CDR2 SYDVKM. V lost 6 bases and J 9 bases, leaving 9 bases between the germline ends. CDR3 nucleotides: TGTGCCAGCAGGACTAAGTTTGAGCAGTTCTTC. Protein sequence: CASRTKFEQFF.

The chain has TRBV6-5 and TRBJ2-7; D is perhaps TRBD1 (5 bases). Germline values: CDR1 MNHEY, CDR2 SVGAGI. Trimming removed 4 bases from V and 3 bases from J, with 13 bases in between. This CDR3 contains 14 residues. CDR3 loop: CASSLGADNYEQYF. DNA of the CDR3: TGTGCCAGCAGTTTAGGGGCAGATAACTACGAGCAGTACTTC.

CDR3 sequence (DNA): TGTGCCAGCAAAGAGATGAGGAACACTGAAGCTTTCTTT. This codes for CASKEMRNTEAFF. The gene calls are TRBV2 and TRBJ1-1, with D uncertain. CDR1 and CDR2 (germline): SNHLY, FYNNEI. The CDR3 is 13 amino acids. Trimming took off 7 bases at V and 1 base at J, with 10 bases between the two ends.

The chain links TRBV6-5 to TRBJ2-3; the D gene is possibly TRBD2 (5 bases). The length of the CDR3 is 15 residues. The V and J ends lost 0 bases and 1 base respectively, with 8 bases between them. Germline assignment: CDR1 MNHEY and CDR2 SVGAGI. CDR3 loop: CASSYSGLGTDTQYF. The CDR3 bases are TGTGCCAGCAGTTACTCCGGACTGGGCACAGATACGCAGTATTTT.

V is TRBV7-3 and J is TRBJ2-7; TRBD1 matches at 7 bases. V was clipped by 1 base and J by 2 bases; unmatched bases: 5. In germline, CDR1 is SGHTA, CDR2 FQGTGA. The CDR3 contains 15 residues. The DNA of the CDR3 is TGTGCCAGCAGCTTAAGGGCAGGGGGACCCTACGAGCAGTACTTC. It yields the protein CASSLRAGGPYEQYF.

V gene TRBV28 combines with J gene TRBJ2-7, with TRBD1 matching over 7 bases. Germline values: CDR1 MDHEN, CDR2 SYDVKM. The V gene end was trimmed by 7 bases and the J gene end by 2 bases; junction bases not matched to a gene: 11. This CDR3 region has 15 residues. The DNA for the CDR3 is TGTGCCAGCACTAACAGGGGATGGATTACCTACGAGCAGTACTTC. Residues: CASTNRGWITYEQYF. Variable domain in full (rest from reference TRBV28 and TRBJ2-7): DVKVTQSSRYLVKRTGEKVFLECVQDMDHENMFWYRQDPGLGLRLIYFSYDVKMKEKGDIPEGYSVSREKKERFSLILESASTNQTSMYLCASTNRGWITYEQYFGPGTRLTVT.

This chain connects TRBV10-3 to TRBJ2-1; 9 nucleotides agree with TRBD2. This CDR3 comprises 14 residues. Germline V lookup: CDR1 ENHRY, CDR2 SYGVKD. The V segment lost 5 bases and the J segment 6 bases; nucleotides outside the gene matches: 5. The CDR3 nucleotides are TGTGCCATCAGTAGGATTAGCGGGAGCAATGAGCAGTTCTTC. Amino acid sequence: CAISRISGSNEQFF.

The CDR3: CASSLVAVQETQYF. DNA of the CDR3: TGTGCCAGCAGCTTAGTTGCAGTCCAAGAGACCCAGTACTTC. The chain is built from TRBV7-9 and TRBJ2-5, with D unresolved. In germline, CDR1 is SEHNR, CDR2 FQNEAQ (reference sequence). The CDR3 consists of 14 residues. Trimming pared 1 base from V and 1 base from J, leaving 7 bases between.